This TCR beta chain was recorded in a study of breast tumors, draining lymph nodes, adjacent tissues. General study points: The lymph node origin of tumor T cells was framed as consistent with a hypothesis, not demonstrated. Compared with basal-like, luminal-like tumors shared significantly more repertoire with nontumor tissue.

TCRdb analysed the multiplex PCR reads with MiXCR anew, one entry per CDR3 protein. This table holds 85,000 to 130,000 distinct CDR3 sequences, 30% found once. This clonotype has at least ten counts. Its antigen remains unidentified. The lymph nodes were axillary draining lymph nodes from breast cancer patients. Sequencing input: axillary lymph node tissue. The origin of this receptor is a female donor with breast cancer. Some clones in this sample may be carry-over from other donors' samples.

The CDR3 DNA reads TGTGCCAGCAGTTACGGTTCAGCGGGGAATGAGCAGTTCTTC. It codes for CASSYGSAGNEQFF. The chain joins TRBV6-5 to TRBJ2-1; TRBD2 matches at 7 bases. The CDR3 sequence is 14 residues long. Germline V gives CDR1 MNHEY, CDR2 SVGAGI. The J segment lost 7 bases and the V segment lost 2 bases, leaving 5 bases of the junction unmatched.